This is a list of T cell receptor beta chains from one sample in a study of OX40 agonist ivuxolimab in advanced cancers. Clones were read by immunoSEQ multiplex PCR, and TCRdb kept only the in-frame ones, dropping some. The repertoire holds some 68,000 clones, with roughly 86% as singletons. The sample in question was CD4+ or CD8+ T cells sorted from blood, obtained in a trial of the OX40 agonist ivuxolimab. The receptor set was obtained from an adult with an advanced solid tumor such as melanoma, head and neck, liver or kidney cancer. The CDR3 runs from the conserved cysteine through the conserved F or W. The D gene is left open where the match is weak. Size is stated for part of the rows, as once, few or many counts, or as a class when the clone is expanded.

clone_size	v_call	j_call	d_call	cdr3_aa	cdr3_nt
-	TRBV6-1	TRBJ1-5	-	CASSALDSNQPQHF	TGTGCCAGCAGTGCCTTGGACAGCAATCAGCCCCAGCATTTT
-	TRBV10-1	TRBJ1-6	-	CASSESTGPASPLHF	TGCGCCAGCAGTGAGTCGACAGGCCCAGCTTCACCCCTCCACTTT
once	TRBV13	TRBJ2-3	-	CASSATTGSDTQYF	TGTGCCAGCAGCGCCACCACAGGGTCAGATACGCAGTATTTT
-	TRBV2	TRBJ1-4	-	CASSERDVATNEKLFF	TGTGCCAGCAGTGAGAGGGACGTTGCAACTAATGAAAAACTGTTTTTT
-	TRBV5-1	TRBJ2-7	-	CASSLGPSTPYEQYF	TGCGCCAGCAGCTTAGGTCCTAGCACCCCCTACGAGCAGTACTTC
-	TRBV5-4	TRBJ1-1	-	CASSPQGGGNTEAFF	TGTGCCAGCAGCCCCCAAGGGGGAGGAAACACTGAAGCTTTCTTT
-	TRBV4-3	TRBJ1-2	TRBD1	CASSQDDRGRTGYTF	TGCGCCAGCAGCCAAGACGACAGGGGGCGGACTGGCTACACCTTC
-	TRBV5-6	TRBJ1-6	-	CASSRDGYSPLHF	TGTGCCAGCAGCCGGGACGGTTATTCACCCCTCCACTTT
-	TRBV6-1	TRBJ2-2	-	CASSEGRGGELFF	TGTGCCAGCAGTGAAGGGAGGGGGGGGGAGCTGTTTTTT
few	TRBV5-1	TRBJ2-7	-	CASSLGAGLYEQYF	TGCGCCAGCAGCTTGGGAGCAGGGCTCTACGAGCAGTACTTC
-	TRBV30	TRBJ1-2	-	CAWKASGYGYTF	TGTGCCTGGAAGGCGTCAGGGTATGGCTACACCTTC
-	TRBV6-1	TRBJ2-2	-	CASSGQGPNTGELFF	TGTGCCAGCAGTGGTCAGGGGCCGAACACCGGGGAGCTGTTTTTT
few	TRBV11-2	TRBJ1-2	-	CASSRPGLGYGYTF	TGTGCCAGCAGCAGACCCGGGCTAGGCTATGGCTACACCTTC
-	TRBV4-2	TRBJ1-5	-	CASSQGRGYQPQHF	TGTGCCAGCAGCCAAGGCAGGGGCTATCAGCCCCAGCATTTT
-	TRBV7-9	TRBJ2-2	TRBD1	CASRAAAGTVVFSGGELFF	TGTGCCAGCAGAGCTGCAGCCGGGACAGTCGTCTTCTCGGGCGGGGAGCTGTTTTTT
-	TRBV2	TRBJ1-1	-	CASRPDRTAEAFF	TGTGCCAGCAGACCTGACCGGACTGCTGAAGCTTTCTTT
-	TRBV4-3	TRBJ1-1	-	CASSRTLNTEAFF	TGCGCCAGCAGTCGGACGCTGAACACTGAAGCTTTCTTT
-	TRBV10-2	TRBJ1-4	TRBD1	CASSSWTGDEKLFF	TGCGCCAGCAGTTCGTGGACAGGGGATGAAAAACTGTTTTTT
once	TRBV10-3	TRBJ2-2	TRBD1	CAIRDRENTGELFF	TGTGCCATCAGGGACAGGGAGAACACCGGGGAGCTGTTTTTT
-	TRBV29-1	TRBJ1-3	-	CSVPGLGGNTIYF	TGCAGCGTTCCCGGTCTGGGGGGAAACACCATATATTTT
-	TRBV4-2	TRBJ2-3	TRBD2	CASSQGSGVSTDTQYF	TGTGCCAGCAGCCAAGGTAGCGGGGTCAGCACAGATACGCAGTATTTT
-	TRBV7-2	TRBJ2-1	-	CASTPRTGRTNEQFF	TGTGCCAGCACCCCCCGAACGGGCAGGACTAATGAGCAGTTCTTC
-	TRBV18	TRBJ2-7	-	CASSVGNEQYF	TGTGCCAGCTCAGTTGGGAACGAGCAGTACTTC
-	TRBV9	TRBJ2-7	-	CASSAPGRGLEQYF	TGTGCCAGCAGCGCCCCGGGACGGGGTCTCGAGCAGTACTTC
once	TRBV5-4	TRBJ2-2	-	CASSFWGSTGELFF	TGTGCCAGCAGCTTTTGGGGGAGCACCGGGGAGCTGTTTTTT
-	TRBV7-9	TRBJ1-2	-	CASSLGDYGYTF	TGTGCCAGCAGCTTGGGAGACTATGGCTACACCTTC
-	TRBV9	TRBJ2-3	-	CASSVDGRTDTQYF	TGTGCCAGCAGCGTAGATGGCAGAACAGATACGCAGTATTTT
once	TRBV5-4	TRBJ1-1	-	CASSRTGMGTEAFF	TGTGCCAGCAGCCGAACAGGGATGGGCACTGAAGCTTTCTTT
-	TRBV28	TRBJ2-7	-	CASTLYRVGRAGSNPYEQYF	TGTGCCAGCACCCTCTATAGGGTCGGCAGGGCAGGTAGTAACCCCTACGAGCAGTACTTC
-	TRBV7-9	TRBJ2-3	TRBD2	CASSSNLAGTDTQYF	TGTGCCAGCAGCTCGAACCTAGCGGGGACAGATACGCAGTATTTT
-	TRBV27	TRBJ2-6	-	CASSLESSGANVLTF	TGTGCCAGCAGTTTAGAGAGCTCTGGGGCCAACGTCCTGACTTTC
-	TRBV10-2	TRBJ1-1	-	CASSESTGHRLVF	TGCGCCAGCAGTGAGTCGACGGGACACCGGCTAGTCTTT
-	TRBV6-5	TRBJ2-1	-	CASSPGQQINEQFF	TGTGCCAGCAGTCCCGGACAGCAAATCAATGAGCAGTTCTTC
-	TRBV19	TRBJ2-6	-	CASSPSGANVLTF	TGTGCCAGTAGTCCCTCTGGGGCCAACGTCCTGACTTTC
-	TRBV7-9	TRBJ2-3	-	CASSLFGSDTQYF	TGTGCCAGCAGCTTATTCGGGTCAGATACGCAGTATTTT
few	TRBV14	TRBJ1-2	-	CASSQDRVPGYTF	TGTGCCAGCAGCCAAGACAGGGTTCCCGGCTACACCTTC
once	TRBV13	TRBJ2-7	-	CASSLYQIHYEQYF	TGTGCCAGCAGCTTATATCAGATTCACTACGAGCAGTACTTC